This TCR beta chain was sequenced in a study of T cell responses to AZD1222 COVID-19 vaccine. This clone was detected once. The V gene lost 5 bases and the J gene lost 4 bases, with 9 bases spanning the gap. Germline loops: CDR1 LNHDA, CDR2 SQIVND (reference sequence). This CDR3 has 13 amino acids. Libraries were prepared by immunoSEQ multiplex PCR; TCRdb keeps only in-frame clonotypes and omits some of them. The sample gives about 150,000 clones, approximately 90% of which show up once; roughly 1.2% is in the top ten. The sequences come from peripheral blood, collected 28 days after the second AZD1222 dose. This chain uses TRBV19 with TRBJ1-3; the D is unclear. The receptor was derived from an adult who received the AZD1222 COVID-19 vaccine. This CDR3 reads CASSDGRGNTIYF. Written as DNA, the CDR3 is TGTGCCAGTAGTGACGGACGGGGAAACACCATATATTTT. Based on the CDR3 plus reference TRBV19 and TRBJ1-3, the full variable domain is DGGITQSPKYLFRKEGQNVTLSCEQNLNHDAMYWYRQDPGQGLRLIYYSQIVNDFQKGDIAEGYSVSREKKESFPLTVTSAQKNPTAFYLCASSDGRGNTIYFGEGSWLTVV.